This TCR beta chain derives from a study of human T cells and chemical hapten exposure. Across the study: Once 0.01% DPC had been applied to the upper back by patch test, readings were taken at 6 days. Per-sample TCR yield variation was attributed mainly to small pooled library volume differences.

This clonotype was picked up many times. Time point given: patch test 3, about 24 weeks after DPC sensitization. Treatment described: therapeutic diphenylcyclopropenone sensitization with weekly scalp DPC. Whole blood, unfractionated, served as the material for total RNA extraction. This CDR3 region has 17 residues. The trim removed 1 base at V and 4 bases at J, leaving 11 bases unmatched. From germline, CDR1 is LGHNA and CDR2 YNFKEQ. MiXCR, applied by TCRdb to the RACE reads, yields one record per CDR3 protein. The sample has about 82,000 distinct CDR3 sequences; around 13% are singletons. The V and J genes are TRBV4-2 and TRBJ1-2; 8 positions agree with TRBD1. This receptor was taken from a woman between 50 and 59 years old with alopecia areata. Some clones in this sample may be carry-over from other donors' samples. The material was whole blood, obtained in connection with sensitization to the hapten diphenylcyclopropenone (DPC). The CDR3 protein is CASSQGSGQGLIYGYTF. The CDR3 DNA is TGTGCCAGCAGCCAAGGATCCGGACAGGGTTTGATCTATGGCTACACCTTC.